In its sample, the clone carrying this T cell receptor beta chain was seen a few times. Its antigen is still unknown. One junction end disagrees with the germline gene, perhaps due to a read error. The source of the sample is a study of tumor and adjacent non-tumor tissue in lung cancer. Looking at the study overall: Samples averaged roughly 4.4 million productive TCRbeta reads each. The study's findings and limits: Top 100 clones took a larger repertoire share in normal lung.

No cell sorting was done before RNA was extracted from the tissue. This CDR3 contains 13 residues. Three rounds of nested PCR, following a modified ARM-PCR protocol, produced the TCRbeta library. TCRdb independently ran MiXCR on the multiplex PCR reads; one entry per CDR3 protein. Counted here are fewer than 80,000 distinct CDR3 sequences, nearly 70% occurring once; the ten biggest clones make up around 12%. This receptor was identified in a woman between 65 and 79 years old with non-small cell lung cancer. Input material: lung tumor tissue. The rearrangement links TRBV12-3 or TRBV12-4 to TRBJ1-1; D is undetermined. Here the CDR3 DNA reads TGTGCCGGCGGTCAGGCTAAGAACACTGAGGCTTTCTTT. Encoded protein: CAGGQAKNTEAFF.